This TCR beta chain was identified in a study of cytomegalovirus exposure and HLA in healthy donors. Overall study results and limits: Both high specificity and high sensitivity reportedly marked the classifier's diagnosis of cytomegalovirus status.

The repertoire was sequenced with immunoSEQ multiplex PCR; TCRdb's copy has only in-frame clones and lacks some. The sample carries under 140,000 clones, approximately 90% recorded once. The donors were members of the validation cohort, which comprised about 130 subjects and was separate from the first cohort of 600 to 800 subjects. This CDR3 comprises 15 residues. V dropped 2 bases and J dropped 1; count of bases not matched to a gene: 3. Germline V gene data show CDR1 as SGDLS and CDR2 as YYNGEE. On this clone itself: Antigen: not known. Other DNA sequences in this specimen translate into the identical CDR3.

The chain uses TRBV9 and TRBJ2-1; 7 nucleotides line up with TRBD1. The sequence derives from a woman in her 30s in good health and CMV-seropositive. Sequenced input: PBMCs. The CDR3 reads CASSVSGGSYNEQFF. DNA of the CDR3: TGTGCCAGCAGCGTCTCAGGGGGTTCCTACAATGAGCAGTTCTTC.